This is a list of T cell receptor beta chains from one sample in a study of CD8 T cells in ankylosing spondylitis. TCRdb re-analysed the 5' RACE reads in MiXCR, keeping a single row per CDR3 protein. The data contain about 33,000 distinct CDR3 sequences, over 10% of them seen just once; the ten biggest clones take up more than 25%. The sample was synovial fluid, either unsorted or a sorted T cell fraction (not recorded which). The receptors originated from a male donor with ankylosing spondylitis. Each CDR3 is given with its conserved first and last residue. A D gene is named only where the DNA matches it firmly. Clone sizes are given selectively: once, few, many, or a class where the clone is expanded.

few	15	TRBJ2-1	TRBV27	TRBD2	CASTAGTSGKNEQFF	TGTGCCAGCACCGCCGGGACTAGCGGGAAGAATGAGCAGTTCTTC
few	13	TRBJ1-5	TRBV7-8	NA	CASSLSANQPQHF	TGTGCCAGCAGCTTGTCCGCGAATCAGCCCCAGCATTTT
many	16	TRBJ1-1	TRBV4-3	NA	CASSQDGRGMRTEAFF	TGCGCCAGCAGCCAAGATGGAAGGGGTATGAGAACTGAAGCTTTCTTT
few	16	TRBJ2-7	TRBV10-3	NA	CAISEGRSEASYEQYF	TGTGCCATCAGTGAGGGGCGGAGCGAGGCGTCCTACGAGCAGTACTTC
NA	17	TRBJ2-3	TRBV28	TRBD2	CASSPWTSGIGTDTQYF	TGTGCCAGCAGTCCTTGGACTAGCGGGATAGGGACAGATACGCAGTATTTT
NA	12	TRBJ2-7	TRBV20-1	NA	CSARLPAYEQYF	TGCAGTGCTCGGCTGCCCGCCTACGAGCAGTACTTC
few	15	TRBJ1-5	TRBV6-2/TRBV6-3	NA	CASRLGHSGNQPQHF	TGTGCCAGCAGGTTGGGACACTCAGGAAATCAGCCCCAGCATTTT
few	12	TRBJ1-1	TRBV29-1	NA	CSAKWGNTEAFF	TGCAGCGCAAAGTGGGGGAACACTGAAGCTTTCTTT
NA	15	TRBJ2-2	TRBV20-1	TRBD1	CSARATGTDTGELFF	TGCAGTGCTAGAGCGACAGGGACGGACACCGGGGAGCTGTTTTTT
many	16	TRBJ2-5	TRBV6-5	NA	CASSYYRLQGQETQYF	TGTGCCAGCAGTTATTATCGGCTCCAGGGGCAAGAGACCCAGTACTTC
few	13	TRBJ1-1	TRBV3-1	NA	CASQGLIITEAFF	TGTGCCAGCCAAGGGCTGATAATAACTGAAGCTTTCTTT
many	13	TRBJ2-5	TRBV7-9	NA	CASSLASRETQYF	TGTGCCAGCAGCTTAGCTTCCCGAGAGACCCAGTACTTC
few	16	TRBJ1-4	TRBV7-2	NA	CASSLGGMATNEKLFF	TGTGCCAGCAGCTTGGGGGGGATGGCGACTAATGAAAAACTGTTTTTT
NA	15	TRBJ2-1	TRBV12-3/TRBV12-4	NA	CASSNGTSPGDEQFF	TGTGCCAGCAGCAACGGGACAAGTCCAGGGGATGAGCAGTTCTTC
NA	15	TRBJ1-2	TRBV11-2	TRBD1	CASSFTGQGGYGYTF	TGTGCCAGCAGCTTCACCGGACAGGGAGGCTATGGCTACACCTTC
few	15	TRBJ1-3	TRBV7-3	TRBD1	CASSLRDRVFNTIYF	TGTGCCAGCAGCTTACGGGACAGGGTTTTTAACACCATATATTTT
many	12	TRBJ2-5	TRBV20-1	NA	CSAQWGQETQYF	TGCAGTGCTCAATGGGGGCAAGAGACCCAGTACTTC
few	18	TRBJ2-3	TRBV5-1	TRBD2	CASSPPGLAGVYTDTQYF	TGCGCCAGCAGTCCTCCGGGACTAGCGGGGGTATACACAGATACGCAGTATTTT
NA	12	TRBJ2-2	TRBV5-8	NA	CASSPGSGELFF	TGTGCCAGCAGCCCAGGGTCCGGGGAGCTGTTTTTT
NA	11	TRBJ1-4	TRBV7-9	NA	CASPVGEKLFF	TGTGCCAGTCCGGTCGGAGAAAAACTGTTTTTT
few	14	TRBJ2-3	TRBV27	NA	CASSSEMSTDTQYF	TGTGCCAGCAGCTCGGAGATGAGCACAGATACGCAGTATTTT
many	14	TRBJ2-7	TRBV4-3	NA	CASSQDLGGYEQYF	TGCGCCAGCAGCCAAGATCTAGGGGGCTACGAGCAGTACTTC
large	16	TRBJ2-1	TRBV28	NA	CASSSGTFSSYNEQFF	TGTGCCAGCAGTTCCGGGACGTTTAGCTCCTACAATGAGCAGTTCTTC
NA	15	TRBJ2-2	TRBV4-2	NA	CASSQDWRSGGELFF	TGTGCCAGCAGCCAAGATTGGCGGAGTGGCGGGGAGCTGTTTTTT
NA	14	TRBJ2-7	TRBV19	NA	CASSHGRETDEQYF	TGTGCCAGTAGCCACGGCCGGGAGACTGACGAGCAGTACTTC
many	16	TRBJ2-1	TRBV6-5	TRBD1	CASSWAIRGSYNEQFF	TGTGCCAGCAGTTGGGCAATCAGGGGGTCCTACAATGAGCAGTTCTTC
few	18	TRBJ1-5	TRBV4-2	TRBD1	CASSPRDRDTFSNQPQHF	TGTGCCAGCAGCCCCCGGGACAGGGATACCTTTAGCAATCAGCCCCAGCATTTT
few	16	TRBJ2-1	TRBV6-5	TRBD2	CASTWALAGDYNEQFF	TGTGCCAGCACTTGGGCACTAGCGGGAGACTACAATGAGCAGTTCTTC
few	13	TRBJ2-1	TRBV11-2	NA	CASSPLGYNEQFF	TGTGCCAGCAGCCCACTCGGGTACAATGAGCAGTTCTTC
NA	15	TRBJ1-2	TRBV9	NA	CASSVVSQGGYGYTF	TGTGCCAGCAGCGTAGTAAGTCAGGGAGGATATGGCTACACCTTC
few	12	TRBJ2-7	TRBV27	NA	CASSFSPGRQYF	TGTGCCAGCAGTTTTTCCCCGGGACGGCAGTACTTC
many	14	TRBJ2-7	TRBV5-1	TRBD1	CASFETGQQYEQYF	TGCGCCAGCTTCGAAACGGGACAGCAATACGAGCAGTACTTC
many	14	TRBJ2-1	TRBV29-1	NA	CSVVVGAEYNEQFF	TGCAGCGTTGTGGTTGGGGCAGAATACAATGAGCAGTTCTTC
many	16	TRBJ2-7	TRBV3-1	TRBD2	CASSQDWSGSLDEQYF	TGTGCCAGCAGCCAAGATTGGAGCGGGAGTCTCGACGAGCAGTACTTC
NA	16	TRBJ2-7	TRBV6-2/TRBV6-3	TRBD1	CASSYQAPDRLDEQYF	TGTGCCAGCAGTTATCAAGCCCCGGACAGGCTGGACGAGCAGTACTTC
many	15	TRBJ2-1	TRBV11-2	NA	CASSLRWGSDNEQFF	TGTGCCAGCAGCTTAAGGTGGGGCAGTGACAATGAGCAGTTCTTC
few	12	TRBJ1-2	TRBV7-8	NA	CASRGADYGYTF	TGTGCCAGCAGGGGCGCGGACTATGGCTACACCTTC
many	16	TRBJ2-7	TRBV28	TRBD1	CASSLDRDRATYEQYF	TGTGCCAGCAGTTTAGACCGGGACAGGGCTACCTACGAGCAGTACTTC
NA	13	TRBJ2-1	TRBV29-1	NA	CSVGSGEESEQFF	TGCAGCGTTGGCTCTGGGGAGGAGAGTGAGCAGTTCTTC
NA	13	TRBJ2-7	TRBV10-3	NA	CAIREGSGYEQYF	TGTGCCATCAGGGAGGGATCGGGCTACGAGCAGTACTTC
NA	13	TRBJ2-2	TRBV28	NA	CASSTRGTGELFF	TGTGCCAGCAGTACCCGGGGGACCGGGGAGCTGTTTTTT
many	16	TRBJ2-4	TRBV14	NA	CASSQSRQRGKNIQYF	TGTGCCAGCAGCCAATCCCGGCAGAGGGGCAAAAACATTCAGTACTTC
few	11	TRBJ1-4	TRBV29-1	NA	CSVEQIEKLFF	TGCAGCGTTGAACAGATTGAAAAACTGTTTTTT
many	17	TRBJ1-2	TRBV9	TRBD1	CASSGATFDRVGYGYTF	TGTGCCAGCAGCGGAGCTACCTTCGACAGGGTGGGCTATGGCTACACCTTC
few	12	TRBJ1-1	TRBV24-1	NA	CATRRGNTEAFF	TGTGCCACCAGAAGGGGGAACACTGAAGCTTTCTTT
NA	13	TRBJ2-7	TRBV20-1	NA	CSARDLSGYEQYF	TGCAGTGCTAGAGATTTATCTGGATACGAGCAGTACTTC
many	15	TRBJ2-5	TRBV9	NA	CASSVAGGGAETQYF	TGTGCCAGCAGCGTAGCAGGAGGGGGCGCGGAGACCCAGTACTTC
NA	13	TRBJ2-7	TRBV29-1	NA	CSVVAASSYEQYF	TGCAGCGTTGTAGCGGCCTCCTCCTACGAGCAGTACTTC
many	14	TRBJ2-1	TRBV19	TRBD2	CASSTQPGGNEQFF	TGTGCCAGTAGTACCCAACCGGGGGGCAATGAGCAGTTCTTC
many	17	TRBJ2-2	TRBV6-2/TRBV6-3	NA	CASSYSTPDRVAGELFF	TGTGCCAGCAGTTACTCGACTCCTGATCGCGTCGCCGGGGAGCTGTTTTTT
many	13	TRBJ2-2	TRBV11-2	NA	CASSPSVRGELFF	TGTGCCAGCAGCCCCAGCGTCCGCGGGGAGCTGTTTTTT